The source of this TCR beta chain is a study of T cell responses to AZD1222 COVID-19 vaccine. Study-level results: Rises in breadth and depth of Spike-specific TCRs came after two AZD1222 doses.

Germline values: CDR1 SEHNR, CDR2 FQNEAQ (reference sequence). The CDR3 contains 12 residues. V dropped 7 bases and J dropped 8 bases, with 14 bases sitting between them. On this clone: Its matching antigen is unknown.

The protocol was immunoSEQ multiplex PCR, while the TCRdb copy is restricted to in-frame clones and leaves out a portion. The data hold more than 100,000 clones, with around 89% observed a single time. This receptor was taken from an adult in good health. This rearrangement joins TRBV7-9 to TRBJ1-2, with D possibly TRBD1 on 5 matching bases. The sequences come from peripheral blood, collected on day 0 of AZD1222 vaccination. The CDR3 region is CASTGLVAGYTF. Here the CDR3 DNA reads TGTGCCAGCACAGGGTTGGTCGCGGGCTACACCTTC.